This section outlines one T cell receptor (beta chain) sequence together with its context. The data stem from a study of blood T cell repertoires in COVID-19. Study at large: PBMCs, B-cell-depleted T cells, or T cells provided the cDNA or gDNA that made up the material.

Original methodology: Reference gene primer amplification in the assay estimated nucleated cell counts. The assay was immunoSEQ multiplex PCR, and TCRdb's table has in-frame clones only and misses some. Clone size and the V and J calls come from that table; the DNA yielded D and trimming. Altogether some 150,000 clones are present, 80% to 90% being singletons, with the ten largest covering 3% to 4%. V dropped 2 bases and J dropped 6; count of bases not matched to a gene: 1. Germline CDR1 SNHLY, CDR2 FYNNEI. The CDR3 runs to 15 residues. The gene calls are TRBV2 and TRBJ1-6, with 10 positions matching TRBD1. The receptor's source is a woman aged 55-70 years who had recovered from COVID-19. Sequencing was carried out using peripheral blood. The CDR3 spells CASSERTGGNSPLHF. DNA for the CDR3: TGTGCCAGCAGTGAACGGACAGGGGGTAATTCACCCCTCCACTTT.